This TCR beta chain was recovered during a study of cytomegalovirus exposure and HLA in healthy donors. The PCR ran on 60 Vbeta and 13 Jbeta primers. Assay: immunoSEQ multiplex PCR; the TCRdb copy retains only in-frame clones and omits some. In all, the sample yields about 90,000 clones. Study-wide results and limits: Follow-up analysis seemed to connect common viral pathogens with several of the most significant clusters identified.

Concerning this clone itself: Its cognate antigen is unknown.

There are 17 residues in the CDR3. V gave up 2 bases and J gave up 0 bases; unmatched junction bases: 9. Germline V gene sequence: CDR1 SGHVS, CDR2 FQNEAQ. This sequence was found in a woman in her twenties or thirties in good health and CMV-seronegative. V usage is TRBV7-8 and J usage is TRBJ2-7, with 8 bases aligning to TRBD1. Sequences were obtained from PBMCs. CDR3 sequence (DNA): TGTGCCAGCAGCTTATTTCCGACAGGGACAGGCTCCTACGAGCAGTACTTC. Its translation is CASSLFPTGTGSYEQYF.